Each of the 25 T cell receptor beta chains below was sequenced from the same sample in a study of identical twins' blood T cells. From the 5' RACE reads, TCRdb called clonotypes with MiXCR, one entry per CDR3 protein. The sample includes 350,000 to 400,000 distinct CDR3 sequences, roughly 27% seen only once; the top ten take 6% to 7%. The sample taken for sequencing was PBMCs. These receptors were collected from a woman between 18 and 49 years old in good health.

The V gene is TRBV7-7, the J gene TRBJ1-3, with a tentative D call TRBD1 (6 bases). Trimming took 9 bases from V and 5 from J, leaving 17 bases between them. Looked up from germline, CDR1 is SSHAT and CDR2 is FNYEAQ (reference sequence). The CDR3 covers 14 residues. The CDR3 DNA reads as TGTGCCAGTCCCGAGGGGGGAAAGAGAAACACCATATATTTT. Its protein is CASPEGGKRNTIYF.

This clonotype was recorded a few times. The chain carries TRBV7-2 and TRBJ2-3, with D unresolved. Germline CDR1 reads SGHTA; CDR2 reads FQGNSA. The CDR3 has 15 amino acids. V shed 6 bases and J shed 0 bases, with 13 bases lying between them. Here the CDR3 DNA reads TGTGCCAGCAGGCCGCGACTGCTTAGCACAGATACGCAGTATTTT. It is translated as CASRPRLLSTDTQYF. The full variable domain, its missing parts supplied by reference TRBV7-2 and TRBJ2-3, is GAGVSQSPSNKVTEKGKDVELRCDPISGHTALYWYRQSLGQGLEFLIYFQGNSAPDKSGLPSDRFSAERTGGSVSTLTIQRTQQEDSAVYLCASRPRLLSTDTQYFGPGTRLTVL.

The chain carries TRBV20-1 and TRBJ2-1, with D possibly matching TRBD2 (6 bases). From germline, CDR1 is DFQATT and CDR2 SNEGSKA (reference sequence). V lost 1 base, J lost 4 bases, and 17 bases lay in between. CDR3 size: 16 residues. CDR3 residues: CSARAPAKTRYNEQFF. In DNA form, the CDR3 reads TGCAGTGCTAGAGCTCCTGCTAAGACTAGATACAATGAGCAGTTCTTC.

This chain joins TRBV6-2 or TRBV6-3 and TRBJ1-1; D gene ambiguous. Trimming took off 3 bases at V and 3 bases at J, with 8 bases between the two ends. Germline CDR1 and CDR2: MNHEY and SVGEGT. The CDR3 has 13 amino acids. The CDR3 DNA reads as TGTGCCAGCAGTTATGGAGGCGACACTGAAGCTTTCTTT. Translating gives CASSYGGDTEAFF.

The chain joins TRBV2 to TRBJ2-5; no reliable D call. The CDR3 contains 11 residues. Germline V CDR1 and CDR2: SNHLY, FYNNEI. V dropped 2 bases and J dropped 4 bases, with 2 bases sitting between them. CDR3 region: CASSESETQYF. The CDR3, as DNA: TGTGCCAGCAGTGAATCAGAGACCCAGTACTTC.

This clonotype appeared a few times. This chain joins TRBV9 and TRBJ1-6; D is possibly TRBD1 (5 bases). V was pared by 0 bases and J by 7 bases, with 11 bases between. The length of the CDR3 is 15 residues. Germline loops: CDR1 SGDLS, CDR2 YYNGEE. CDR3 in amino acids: CASSVEQGWNSPLHF. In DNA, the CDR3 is TGTGCCAGCAGCGTAGAGCAGGGTTGGAATTCACCCCTCCACTTT.

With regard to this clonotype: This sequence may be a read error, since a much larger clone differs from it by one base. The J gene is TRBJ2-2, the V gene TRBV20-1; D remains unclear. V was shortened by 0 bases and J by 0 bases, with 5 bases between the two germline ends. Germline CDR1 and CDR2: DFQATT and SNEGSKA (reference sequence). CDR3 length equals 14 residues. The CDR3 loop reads CSARDVSNTGELFF. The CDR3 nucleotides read TGCAGTGCTAGAGATGTCTCGAACACCGGGGAGCTGTTTTTT.

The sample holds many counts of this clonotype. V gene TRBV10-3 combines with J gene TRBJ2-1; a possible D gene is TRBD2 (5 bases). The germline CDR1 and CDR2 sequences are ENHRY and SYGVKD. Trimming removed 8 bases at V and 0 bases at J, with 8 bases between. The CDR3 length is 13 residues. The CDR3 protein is CAIRGNSYNEQFF. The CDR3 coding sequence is TGTGCCATCCGGGGTAACTCCTACAATGAGCAGTTCTTC.

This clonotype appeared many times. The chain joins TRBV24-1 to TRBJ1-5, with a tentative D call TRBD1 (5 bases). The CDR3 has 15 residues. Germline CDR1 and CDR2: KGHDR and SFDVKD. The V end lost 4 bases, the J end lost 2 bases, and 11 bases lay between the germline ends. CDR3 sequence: CATSDREGGNQPQHF. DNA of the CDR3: TGTGCCACCAGTGACAGAGAAGGGGGCAATCAGCCCCAGCATTTT.

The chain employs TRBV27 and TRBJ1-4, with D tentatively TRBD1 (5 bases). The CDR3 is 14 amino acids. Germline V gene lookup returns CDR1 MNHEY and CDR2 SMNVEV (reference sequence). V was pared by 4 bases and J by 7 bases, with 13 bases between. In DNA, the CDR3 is TGTGCCAGCAGTTACGGAGGGGCTCGTGAAAAACTGTTTTTT. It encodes CASSYGGAREKLFF.

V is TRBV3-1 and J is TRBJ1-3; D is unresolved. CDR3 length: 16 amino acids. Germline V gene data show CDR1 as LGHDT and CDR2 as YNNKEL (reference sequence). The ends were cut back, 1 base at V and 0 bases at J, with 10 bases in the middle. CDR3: CASSQAPGRSGNTIYF. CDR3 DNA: TGTGCCAGCAGCCAAGCTCCGGGTCGCTCTGGAAACACCATATATTTT. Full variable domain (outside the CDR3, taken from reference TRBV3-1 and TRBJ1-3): DTAVSQTPKYLVTQMGNDKSIKCEQNLGHDTMYWYKQDSKKFLKIMFSYNNKELIINETVPNRFSPKSPDKAHLNLHINSLELGDSAVYFCASSQAPGRSGNTIYFGEGSWLTVV.

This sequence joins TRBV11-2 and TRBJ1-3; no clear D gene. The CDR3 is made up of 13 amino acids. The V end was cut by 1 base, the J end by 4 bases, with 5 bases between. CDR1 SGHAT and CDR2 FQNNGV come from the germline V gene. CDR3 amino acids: CASSLVAGNTIYF. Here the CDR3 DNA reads TGTGCCAGCAGCTTAGTCGCCGGAAACACCATATATTTT.

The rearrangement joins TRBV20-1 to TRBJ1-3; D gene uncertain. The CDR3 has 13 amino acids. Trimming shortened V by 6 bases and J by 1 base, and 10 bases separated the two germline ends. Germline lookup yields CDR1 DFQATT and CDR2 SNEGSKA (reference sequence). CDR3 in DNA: TGCAGTGCATATACGGTGTCTGGAAACACCATATATTTT. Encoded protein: CSAYTVSGNTIYF.

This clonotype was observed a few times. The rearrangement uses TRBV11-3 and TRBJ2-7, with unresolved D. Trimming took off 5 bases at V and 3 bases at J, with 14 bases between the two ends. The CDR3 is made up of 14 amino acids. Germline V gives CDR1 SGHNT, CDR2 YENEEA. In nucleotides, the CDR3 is TGTGCCAGCAGCCCCCGGTCTAGTAACTACGAGCAGTACTTC. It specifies CASSPRSSNYEQYF.

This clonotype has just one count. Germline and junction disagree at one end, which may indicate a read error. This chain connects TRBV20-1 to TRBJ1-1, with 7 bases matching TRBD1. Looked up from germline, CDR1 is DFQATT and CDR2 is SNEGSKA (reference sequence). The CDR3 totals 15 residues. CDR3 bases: TGCAGTGCTGGAGAGTTAAGGACAGGAGTCACTGAAGCTTTCTTT. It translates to CSAGELRTGVTEAFF.

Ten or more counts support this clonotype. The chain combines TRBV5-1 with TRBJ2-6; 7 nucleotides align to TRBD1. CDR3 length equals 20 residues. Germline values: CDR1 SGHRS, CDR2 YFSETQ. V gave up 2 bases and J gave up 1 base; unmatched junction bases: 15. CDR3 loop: CASSFTGTADSASGANVLTF. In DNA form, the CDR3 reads TGCGCCAGCAGCTTCACCGGGACAGCTGACAGTGCTTCTGGGGCCAACGTCCTGACTTTC.

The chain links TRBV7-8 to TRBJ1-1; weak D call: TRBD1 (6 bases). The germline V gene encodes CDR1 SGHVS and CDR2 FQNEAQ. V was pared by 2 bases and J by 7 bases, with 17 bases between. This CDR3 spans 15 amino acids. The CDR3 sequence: CASSLNTGGLGEAFF. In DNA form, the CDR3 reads TGTGCCAGCAGCTTAAATACTGGGGGCCTAGGTGAAGCTTTCTTT.

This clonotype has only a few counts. CDR3 DNA sequence: TGTGCCAGCAGTGAAAGGGACGGCCAAGAGACCCAGTACTTC. Translating gives CASSERDGQETQYF. The chain links TRBV25-1 to TRBJ2-5; tentatively, D is TRBD1 or TRBD2 (5 bases each). V was shortened by 2 bases and J by 1 base, with 8 bases between the two germline ends. Germline CDR1 is MGHDK and CDR2 is SYGVNS. The CDR3 loop spans 14 amino acids. Based on the CDR3 plus reference TRBV25-1 and TRBJ2-5, the full variable domain is EADIYQTPRYLVIGTGKKITLECSQTMGHDKMYWYQQDPGMELHLIHYSYGVNSTEKGDLSSESTVSRIRTEHFPLTLESARPSHTSQYLCASSERDGQETQYFGPGTRLLVL.

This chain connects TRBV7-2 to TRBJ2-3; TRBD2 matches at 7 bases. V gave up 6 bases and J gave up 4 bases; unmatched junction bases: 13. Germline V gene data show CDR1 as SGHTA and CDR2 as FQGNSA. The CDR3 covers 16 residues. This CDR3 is CASRSGTTGSADTQYF. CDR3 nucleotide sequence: TGTGCCAGCAGGTCCGGGACTACTGGTAGCGCAGATACGCAGTATTTT.

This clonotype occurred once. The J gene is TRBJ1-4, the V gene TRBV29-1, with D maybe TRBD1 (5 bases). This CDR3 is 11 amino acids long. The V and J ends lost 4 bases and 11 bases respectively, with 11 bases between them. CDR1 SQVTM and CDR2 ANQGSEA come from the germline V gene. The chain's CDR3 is CSVVRESKLFF. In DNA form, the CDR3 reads TGCAGCGTTGTCAGGGAGTCGAAACTGTTTTTT. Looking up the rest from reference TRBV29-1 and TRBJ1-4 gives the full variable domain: SAVISQKPSRDICQRGTSLTIQCQVDSQVTMMFWYRQQPGQSLTLIATANQGSEATYESGFVIDKFPISRPNLTFSTLTVSNMSPEDSSIYLCSVVRESKLFFGSGTQLSVL.

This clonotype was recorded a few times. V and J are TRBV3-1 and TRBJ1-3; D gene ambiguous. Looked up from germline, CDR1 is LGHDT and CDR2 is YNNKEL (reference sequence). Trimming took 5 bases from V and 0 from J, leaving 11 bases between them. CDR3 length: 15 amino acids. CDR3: CASSEGFSSGNTIYF. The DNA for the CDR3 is TGTGCCAGCAGCGAAGGTTTCAGCTCTGGAAACACCATATATTTT.

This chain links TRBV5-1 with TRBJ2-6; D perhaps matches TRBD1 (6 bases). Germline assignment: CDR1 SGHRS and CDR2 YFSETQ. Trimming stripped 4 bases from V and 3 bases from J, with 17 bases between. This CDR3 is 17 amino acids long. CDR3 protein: CASSPKSTGYGANVLTF. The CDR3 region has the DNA TGCGCCAGCAGCCCAAAATCCACAGGGTATGGGGCCAACGTCCTGACTTTC. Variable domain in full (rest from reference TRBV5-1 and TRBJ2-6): KAGVTQTPRYLIKTRGQQVTLSCSPISGHRSVSWYQQTPGQGLQFLFEYFSETQRNKGNFPGRFSGRQFSNSRSEMNVSTLELGDSALYLCASSPKSTGYGANVLTFGAGSRLTVL.

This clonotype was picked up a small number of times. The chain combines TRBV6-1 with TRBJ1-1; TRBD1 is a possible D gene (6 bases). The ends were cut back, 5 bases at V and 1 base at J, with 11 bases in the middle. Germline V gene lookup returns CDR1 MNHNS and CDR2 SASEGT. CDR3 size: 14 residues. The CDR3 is CASSFVGGNTEAFF. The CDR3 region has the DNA TGTGCCAGCAGTTTTGTAGGGGGGAACACTGAAGCTTTCTTT.

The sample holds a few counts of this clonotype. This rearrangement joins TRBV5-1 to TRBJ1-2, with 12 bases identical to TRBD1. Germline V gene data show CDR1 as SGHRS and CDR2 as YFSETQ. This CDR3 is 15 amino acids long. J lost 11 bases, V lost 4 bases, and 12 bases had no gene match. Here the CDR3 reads CASSGGTGGELDYTF. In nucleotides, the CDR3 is TGCGCCAGCAGCGGCGGGACAGGGGGCGAGCTTGATTACACCTTC. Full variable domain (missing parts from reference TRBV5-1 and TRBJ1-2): KAGVTQTPRYLIKTRGQQVTLSCSPISGHRSVSWYQQTPGQGLQFLFEYFSETQRNKGNFPGRFSGRQFSNSRSEMNVSTLELGDSALYLCASSGGTGGELDYTFGSGTRLTVV.

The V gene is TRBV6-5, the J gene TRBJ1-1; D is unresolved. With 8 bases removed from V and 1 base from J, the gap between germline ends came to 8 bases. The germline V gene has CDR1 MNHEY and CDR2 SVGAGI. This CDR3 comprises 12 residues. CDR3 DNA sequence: TGTGCCAGCTATAGTTGGAACACTGAAGCTTTCTTT. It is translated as CASYSWNTEAFF.